These 25 T cell receptor beta chains came from one sample sequenced in a study of OX40 agonist ivuxolimab in advanced cancers. The method was immunoSEQ multiplex PCR; TCRdb's version includes in-frame clones alone and lacks a portion of them. This sample yields fewer than 70,000 clones, of which around nine tenths are seen a single time; about 0.77% belongs to the top ten. The source material was CD4+ or CD8+ T cells sorted from blood, sampled in a trial of the OX40 agonist ivuxolimab. The receptors were sampled from an adult with an advanced solid tumor such as melanoma, head and neck, liver or kidney cancer.

There are a few counts of this clone. J is TRBJ2-2 and V is TRBV5-4; 13 bases agree with TRBD2. This CDR3 is 16 amino acids long. Per germline, CDR1 SGHNT and CDR2 YYREEE (reference sequence). J lost 5 bases, V lost 6 bases, and 7 bases had no gene match. CDR3: CASTRTSGSGTGELFF. CDR3 DNA: TGTGCCAGCACGCGGACTAGCGGGAGTGGGACCGGGGAGCTGTTTTTT. Filled out from reference TRBV5-4 and TRBJ2-2, the complete variable domain reads ETGVTQSPTHLIKTRGQQVTLRCSSQSGHNTVSWYQQALGQGPQFIFQYYREEENGRGNFPPRFSGLQFPNYSSELNVNALELDDSALYLCASTRTSGSGTGELFFGEGSRLTVL.

J is TRBJ2-3 and V is TRBV11-2, with 7 bases matching TRBD2. The V segment lost 5 bases and the J segment 0 bases; nucleotides outside the gene matches: 5. The germline V gene encodes CDR1 SGHAT and CDR2 FQNNGV. The CDR3 covers 15 residues. CDR3 protein: CASSGYGRSTDTQYF. The CDR3 DNA follows: TGTGCCAGCAGCGGATACGGGAGGAGCACAGATACGCAGTATTTT.

The V gene is TRBV5-5, the J gene TRBJ2-3; the D is unclear. Germline CDR1 reads SGHKS; CDR2 reads YYEKEE (reference sequence). This CDR3 spans 13 amino acids. With 2 bases removed from V and 2 bases from J, the gap between germline ends came to 6 bases. The CDR3 loop is CASSFLATDTQYF. CDR3 coding DNA: TGTGCCAGCAGCTTCTTAGCCACAGATACGCAGTATTTT.

V gene TRBV2 combines with J gene TRBJ2-3; 10 bases fit TRBD2. Germline V gene lookup returns CDR1 SNHLY and CDR2 FYNNEI. The length of the CDR3 is 15 residues. Trimming cost V 6 bases and J 4 bases; bases outside gene matches: 7. For the CDR3, the DNA is TGTGCCAGCAGGGCCGAGCGGGGGGGTGCAGATACGCAGTATTTT. This sequence encodes CASRAERGGADTQYF.

This clone was seen only once. This rearrangement joins TRBV5-6 to TRBJ1-1, with 10 bases identical to TRBD1. Germline lookup yields CDR1 SGHDT and CDR2 YYEEEE. The V and J ends lost 4 bases and 5 bases, in that order; junction bases with no gene match: 14. CDR3 length equals 17 residues. The CDR3 protein is CASSETGGAMVGTEAFF. The CDR3 region has the DNA TGTGCCAGCAGCGAGACAGGGGGCGCGATGGTCGGGACTGAAGCTTTCTTT.

V and J are TRBV30 and TRBJ2-2, with 8 bases identical to TRBD1. V trimming: 3 bases; J trimming: 1 base; junction bases outside the gene matches: 10. This CDR3 spans 17 amino acids. CDR1 and CDR2 (germline): GTSNPN, SVGIG (reference sequence). The CDR3 DNA sequence: TGTGCCTGGAGCAAGGGACAGGTGTGGCAGAACACCGGGGAGCTGTTTTTT. It encodes CAWSKGQVWQNTGELFF.

The rearrangement joins TRBV27 to TRBJ2-2; D ambiguous. The V and J ends lost 2 bases and 7 bases respectively, with 5 bases between them. CDR3 size: 12 residues. Germline assignment: CDR1 MNHEY and CDR2 SMNVEV (reference sequence). CDR3 coding DNA: TGTGCCAGCAGTTTACAGAACGGGGAGCTGTTTTTT. Translating it yields CASSLQNGELFF.

V usage is TRBV5-4 and J usage is TRBJ2-4; D is unclear. Trimming left V 0 bases short and J 0 bases short, with 13 bases between. From germline, CDR1 is SGHNT and CDR2 YYREEE (reference sequence). This CDR3 comprises 17 residues. CDR3 DNA: TGTGCCAGCAGCTTGGATATGGGAAGGCTAGCCAAAAACATTCAGTACTTC. Its translation: CASSLDMGRLAKNIQYF.

The chain joins TRBV30 to TRBJ2-3; TRBD1 aligns across 7 bases. J gave up 2 bases and V 3 bases, and 11 bases lay outside the gene matches. The CDR3 totals 16 residues. Germline CDR1 and CDR2: GTSNPN and SVGIG (reference sequence). CDR3 nucleotides: TGTGCCTGGAGCTCTCGACAGGGCCTATTCACAGATACGCAGTATTTT. It yields the protein CAWSSRQGLFTDTQYF.

The chain recombines TRBV7-3 with TRBJ2-3, with D possibly being TRBD2 (5 bases). V lost 1 base to trimming and J lost 2 bases, with 10 bases between them. The germline CDR1 and CDR2 sequences are SGHTA and FQGTGA. The CDR3 runs to 15 residues. For the CDR3, the DNA is TGTGCCAGCAGCTTAAAAGCGGCAGCCACAGATACGCAGTATTTT. The encoded protein is CASSLKAAATDTQYF. Combining the CDR3 with reference TRBV7-3 and TRBJ2-3 gives the whole variable domain GAGVSQTPSNKVTEKGKYVELRCDPISGHTALYWYRQSLGQGPEFLIYFQGTGAADDSGLPNDRFFAVRPEGSVSTLKIQRTERGDSAVYLCASSLKAAATDTQYFGPGTRLTVL.

V gene TRBV2 combines with J gene TRBJ2-2; D not certain. There are 15 residues in the CDR3. Germline V gives CDR1 SNHLY, CDR2 FYNNEI. V was shortened by 3 bases and J by 0 bases, with 8 bases between the two germline ends. CDR3 amino acids: CASSEVNSNTGELFF. The DNA of the CDR3 is TGTGCCAGCAGTGAGGTGAATTCGAACACCGGGGAGCTGTTTTTT.

The gene calls are TRBV6-1 and TRBJ1-4; weak D call: TRBD1 (6 bases). The CDR3 covers 14 residues. Between the trimmed V and J ends, which lost 6 bases and 0 bases, there was a span of 8 bases. The germline V gene encodes CDR1 MNHNS and CDR2 SASEGT. The DNA for the CDR3 is TGTGCCAGCAGCCGACAGGCAACTAATGAAAAACTGTTTTTT. Protein: CASSRQATNEKLFF.

The V and J genes are TRBV6-5 and TRBJ2-1; no clear D. Trimming shortened V by 1 base and J by 5 bases, and 9 bases separated the two germline ends. This CDR3 has 14 amino acids. CDR1 MNHEY and CDR2 SVGAGI come from the germline V gene. In DNA form, the CDR3 reads TGTGCCAGCAGTTACTTGGCTGGAAACAATGAGCAGTTCTTC. Translated, it gives CASSYLAGNNEQFF.

The J gene is TRBJ2-3, the V gene TRBV7-9; D is undetermined. The germline CDR1 and CDR2 sequences are SEHNR and FQNEAQ (reference sequence). Trimming pared 2 bases from V and 0 bases from J, leaving 15 bases between. There are 17 residues in the CDR3. The CDR3 reads CASSLITGSSSTDTQYF. DNA for the CDR3: TGTGCCAGCAGCTTAATAACCGGGTCCTCTAGCACAGATACGCAGTATTTT. The full variable domain, rest sourced from reference TRBV7-9 and TRBJ2-3, is DTGVSQNPRHKITKRGQNVTFRCDPISEHNRLYWYRQTLGQGPEFLTYFQNEAQLEKSRLLSDRFSAERPKGSFSTLEIQRTEQGDSAMYLCASSLITGSSSTDTQYFGPGTRLTVL.

CDR3 coding DNA: TGTGCCAGTAGTAGCGTCCGTCTGTTTAATGAGCAGTTCTTC. Translating it yields CASSSVRLFNEQFF. The chain is built from TRBV19 and TRBJ2-1, with D uncertain. CDR1 and CDR2 (germline): LNHDA, SQIVND (reference sequence). CDR3 length: 14 amino acids. The V gene lost 4 bases and the J gene lost 7 bases, with 14 bases spanning the gap.

The chain joins TRBV7-8 to TRBJ2-5; perhaps D is TRBD1 or TRBD2 (5 bases each). Trimming left V 4 bases short and J 5 bases short, with 23 bases between. This CDR3 region has 17 residues. Germline CDR1 SGHVS, CDR2 FQNEAQ. Here the CDR3 DNA reads TGTGCCAGCAGCTGGGGCAGCCACGGGACCCCAGGGGAGACCCAGTACTTC. Translating it yields CASSWGSHGTPGETQYF.

In its sample, this clone was seen once. The chain's CDR3 is CAWSKGPYGYTF. CDR3 sequence (DNA): TGTGCCTGGAGTAAGGGGCCCTATGGCTACACCTTC. The J gene is TRBJ1-2, the V gene TRBV30; perhaps TRBD1 as D (5 bases). Trimming pared 2 bases from V and 4 bases from J, leaving 8 bases between. CDR1 and CDR2 from the germline V gene are GTSNPN and SVGIG (reference sequence). The CDR3 totals 12 residues.

The chain links TRBV18 to TRBJ1-1; 9 bases are shared with TRBD1. The CDR3 length is 16 residues. CDR1 is KGHSH and CDR2 is LQKENI in the germline V gene. Trimming cost V 2 bases and J 5 bases; bases outside gene matches: 9. The CDR3 sequence is CASSPTLQGAKTEAFF. The CDR3 DNA reads TGTGCCAGCTCACCAACTCTACAGGGGGCCAAGACTGAAGCTTTCTTT.

The J gene is TRBJ2-5, the V gene TRBV18; D call uncertain. Germline CDR1 and CDR2: KGHSH and LQKENI. CDR3 length: 13 residues. V gave up 3 bases and J gave up 1 base, with 6 bases separating them. CDR3 coding DNA: TGTGCCAGCTCACCTCCAGCCCAAGAGACCCAGTACTTC. Protein: CASSPPAQETQYF.

The V and J genes are TRBV18 and TRBJ2-5; tentative D call: TRBD2 (5 bases). Trimming removed 2 bases from V and 5 bases from J, with 9 bases in between. Germline V lookup: CDR1 KGHSH, CDR2 LQKENI. The CDR3 loop spans 13 amino acids. The CDR3 region has the DNA TGTGCCAGCTCACCAACTACGGGGGAGACCCAGTACTTC. It translates to CASSPTTGETQYF.

This clone is a singleton in its sample. The genes are TRBV2 and TRBJ2-7, with 10 bases matching TRBD2. The CDR3 is 16 amino acids. The V and J ends lost 4 bases and 6 bases, in that order; junction bases with no gene match: 12. CDR1 is SNHLY, CDR2 FYNNEI, per germline. CDR3 DNA: TGTGCCAGCAGTGCACCCCGGCTAGCGGGAGAGGGCGAGCAGTACTTC. Translated, it gives CASSAPRLAGEGEQYF.

The chain carries TRBV5-5 and TRBJ2-7; 8 nucleotides match TRBD1. The CDR3 has 13 amino acids. Germline CDR1 is SGHKS and CDR2 is YYEKEE (reference sequence). After removal of 4 bases from V and 7 bases from J, the junction contained 7 bases not matched to a gene. CDR3 protein: CASSLQGAREQYF. In nucleotides, the CDR3 is TGTGCCAGCAGCCTTCAGGGGGCCAGAGAGCAGTACTTC.

The chain has TRBV10-2 and TRBJ2-1, with unresolved D. Germline V lookup: CDR1 WSHSY, CDR2 SAAADI. Trimming took off 8 bases at V and 0 bases at J, with 11 bases between the two ends. The CDR3 totals 14 residues. The CDR3 reads CASGVRSSYNEQFF. Written as DNA, the CDR3 is TGCGCCAGCGGGGTCAGATCCTCCTACAATGAGCAGTTCTTC.

The chain is built from TRBV23-1 and TRBJ2-5, with 9 bases fitting TRBD2. TRBV23-1 is noted as an ORF with a role that remains uncertain. Losses at the gene ends were 4 bases for V and 5 bases for J; bases not matched to a gene: 11. This CDR3 is 16 amino acids long. CDR3 loop: CASSRSVSGRLETQYF. The CDR3 DNA sequence: TGCGCCAGCAGTCGAAGCGTTAGCGGGAGATTGGAGACCCAGTACTTC.

The chain has TRBV5-1 and TRBJ1-5; possibly TRBD1 for D (5 bases). Germline V gene lookup returns CDR1 SGHRS and CDR2 YFSETQ. This CDR3 has 18 amino acids. With 4 bases removed from V and 3 bases from J, the gap between germline ends came to 23 bases. CDR3 residues: CASSPLQMGRGLNQPQHF. The CDR3, as DNA: TGCGCCAGCAGCCCCCTACAGATGGGGAGGGGCCTCAATCAGCCCCAGCATTTT.